This T cell receptor (beta chain) was profiled in a study of neoadjuvant anti-PD-1 for oral cavity cancer. In the study overall: Patients without progression got a fourth dose around day 43.

Time point indicated: after neoadjuvant nivolumab, at surgical resection. V was cut by 1 base and J by 2 bases, with 15 bases left in between. CDR3 length: 15 residues. Germline V gene data show CDR1 as SQVTM and CDR2 as ANQGSEA. Details on this clone: Its specificity is not known.

The protocol was immunoSEQ multiplex PCR, while the TCRdb copy is restricted to in-frame clones and leaves out a portion. This sample has about 24,000 clones, with roughly 29% found just once. Overall study findings and caveats: With three patients per group, TCR findings need larger cohorts.

The chain recombines TRBV29-1 with TRBJ2-7; D is possibly TRBD1 (6 bases). The receptor comes from a person aged 35-80 years with oral cavity squamous cell carcinoma. The sample in question was tumor tissue, obtained after nivolumab (anti-PD-1) treatment. The CDR3 DNA reads TGCAGCGTTGAAGTGTGGCAGGGGATGACCTACGAGCAGTACTTC. Translating it yields CSVEVWQGMTYEQYF.